This T cell receptor (beta chain) was identified in a study of blood T cells in healthy people across ages. This clonotype was seen only once. CDR3 length equals 18 residues. In germline, CDR1 is SEHNR, CDR2 FQNEAQ (reference sequence). V gave up 5 bases and J gave up 13 bases; unmatched junction bases: 24. A second PCR of 7 to 11 cycles used a sample-barcoded 5' primer and a J-beta primer mix. TCRdb recomputed calls from the 5' RACE reads with MiXCR, one row per CDR3 protein. Among approximately 800,000 distinct CDR3 sequences listed, more than 35% were seen once. The TCR sequence derives from a man aged 80 or over in good health. V and J are TRBV7-9 and TRBJ2-1; 9 bases fit TRBD1. The sample comprised blood. The CDR3 bases are TGTGCCAGCAGCCCAAACCCCCTTAGAACAGGGGGCTCTGAGACCCAGTTCTTC. Protein sequence: CASSPNPLRTGGSETQFF.